This T cell receptor (beta chain) was recorded in a study of beta chain features in type 1 diabetes. Across the whole study: Age and gender were similar between patients and healthy donors, as were cell yields. Overall study results and limits: Moderate yet significant TCRB CDR3 shortening was seen in Type 1 diabetes patients in all four CD4+ subsets. Compared with healthy donors, patients appeared to share more similar naive, central memory and regulatory TCRB repertoires.

The sequenced template was cDNA made from the entire isolated RNA. The assay was immunoSEQ multiplex PCR, and TCRdb's table has in-frame clones only and misses some. The data hold 200,000 to 250,000 clones, with 9.6% observed a single time. J gave up 5 bases and V 4 bases, and 7 bases lay outside the gene matches. Germline V gene sequence: CDR1 SGHAT, CDR2 FQNNGV. The CDR3 sequence is 17 residues long. This clone was recorded a few times. Its antigen is as yet unknown. There was one heparinised blood draw per donor, averaging about 116 mL. This TCR derives from a young woman in good health. The chain joins TRBV11-2 to TRBJ2-5, with 16 bases identical to TRBD2. Source material: naive CD4+ T cells from blood. CDR3 protein: CASSSGTSGRVEETQYF. CDR3 coding DNA: TGTGCCAGCAGCTCCGGGACTAGCGGGAGGGTAGAGGAGACCCAGTACTTC. Drawing the rest from reference TRBV11-2 and TRBJ2-5, the complete variable domain is EAGVAQSPRYKIIEKRQSVAFWCNPISGHATLYWYQQILGQGPKLLIQFQNNGVVDDSQLPKDRFSAERLKGVDSTLKIQPAKLEDSAVYLCASSSGTSGRVEETQYFGPGTRLLVL.